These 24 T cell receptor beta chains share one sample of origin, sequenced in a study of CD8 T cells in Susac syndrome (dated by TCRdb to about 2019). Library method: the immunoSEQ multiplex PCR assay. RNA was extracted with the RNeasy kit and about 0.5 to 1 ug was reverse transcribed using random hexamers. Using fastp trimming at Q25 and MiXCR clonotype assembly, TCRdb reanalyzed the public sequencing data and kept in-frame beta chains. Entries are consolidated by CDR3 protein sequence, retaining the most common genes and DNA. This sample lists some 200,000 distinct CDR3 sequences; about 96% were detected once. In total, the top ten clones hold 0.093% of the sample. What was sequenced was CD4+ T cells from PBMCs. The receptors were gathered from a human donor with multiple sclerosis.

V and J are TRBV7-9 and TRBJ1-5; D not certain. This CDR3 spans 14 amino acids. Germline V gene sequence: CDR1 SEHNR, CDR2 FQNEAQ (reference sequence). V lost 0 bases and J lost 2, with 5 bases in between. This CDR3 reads CASSLADRNQPQHF. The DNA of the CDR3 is TGTGCCAGCAGCTTAGCCGACCGCAATCAGCCCCAGCATTTT.

Here the CDR3 reads CSVSGLAGPTYEQYF. CDR3 sequence (DNA): TGCAGCGTCTCCGGACTAGCGGGGCCTACCTACGAGCAGTACTTC. The gene calls are TRBV29-1 and TRBJ2-7, with 12 bases lining up with TRBD2. The CDR3 length is 15 residues. The junction had 8 bases not matched to a gene; V was cut back by 6 bases and J by 2 bases. Germline V lookup: CDR1 SQVTM, CDR2 ANQGSEA.

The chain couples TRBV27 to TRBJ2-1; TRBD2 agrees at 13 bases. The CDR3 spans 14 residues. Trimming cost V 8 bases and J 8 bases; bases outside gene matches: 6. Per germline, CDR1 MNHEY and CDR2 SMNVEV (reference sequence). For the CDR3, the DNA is TGTGCCAGCCTATCACTAGCGGGGGGGCATGAGCAGTTCTTC. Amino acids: CASLSLAGGHEQFF.

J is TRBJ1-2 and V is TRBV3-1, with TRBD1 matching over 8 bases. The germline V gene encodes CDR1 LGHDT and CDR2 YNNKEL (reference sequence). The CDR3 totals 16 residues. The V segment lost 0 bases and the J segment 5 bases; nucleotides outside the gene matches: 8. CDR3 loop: CASSQEGTGAPYGYTF. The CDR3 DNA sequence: TGTGCCAGCAGCCAAGAAGGGACAGGAGCACCTTATGGCTACACCTTC.

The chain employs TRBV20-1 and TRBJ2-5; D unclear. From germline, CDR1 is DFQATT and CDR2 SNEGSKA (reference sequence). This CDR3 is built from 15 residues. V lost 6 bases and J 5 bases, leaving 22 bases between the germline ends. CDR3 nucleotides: TGCAGTGCGACCCAAACTGACTCTCCAAGGGAGACCCAGTACTTC. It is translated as CSATQTDSPRETQYF.

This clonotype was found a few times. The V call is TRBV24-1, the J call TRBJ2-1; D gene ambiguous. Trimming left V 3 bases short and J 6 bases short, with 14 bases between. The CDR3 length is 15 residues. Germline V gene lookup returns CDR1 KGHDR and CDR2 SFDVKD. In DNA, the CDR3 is TGTGCCACCAGTGATGCTAGTGGCGCCGTCAATGAGCAGTTCTTC. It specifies CATSDASGAVNEQFF.

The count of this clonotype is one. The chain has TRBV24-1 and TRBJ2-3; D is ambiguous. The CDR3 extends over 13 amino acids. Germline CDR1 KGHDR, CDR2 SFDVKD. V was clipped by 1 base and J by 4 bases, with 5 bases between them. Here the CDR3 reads CATSDFRSDTQYF. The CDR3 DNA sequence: TGTGCCACCAGTGATTTCAGGTCAGATACGCAGTATTTT.

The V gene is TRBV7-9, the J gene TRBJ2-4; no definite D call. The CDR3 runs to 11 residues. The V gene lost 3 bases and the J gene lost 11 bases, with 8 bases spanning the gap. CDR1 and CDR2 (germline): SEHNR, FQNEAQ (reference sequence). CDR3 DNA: TGTGCCAGCAGCTTTACGGCCGTTCAGTACTTC. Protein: CASSFTAVQYF.

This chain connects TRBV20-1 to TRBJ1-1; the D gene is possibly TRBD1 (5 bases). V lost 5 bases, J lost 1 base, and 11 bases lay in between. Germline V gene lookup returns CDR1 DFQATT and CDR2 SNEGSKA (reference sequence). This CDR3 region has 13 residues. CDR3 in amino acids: CSAGGLSNTEAFF. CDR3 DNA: TGCAGTGCTGGGGGACTATCGAACACTGAAGCTTTCTTT.

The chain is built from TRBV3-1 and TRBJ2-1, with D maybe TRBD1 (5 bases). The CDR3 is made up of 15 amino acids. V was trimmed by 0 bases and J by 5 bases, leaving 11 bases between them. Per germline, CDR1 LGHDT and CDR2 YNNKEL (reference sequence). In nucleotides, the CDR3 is TGTGCCAGCAGCCAAGATACCCAGGGCCACAATGAGCAGTTCTTC. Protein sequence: CASSQDTQGHNEQFF.

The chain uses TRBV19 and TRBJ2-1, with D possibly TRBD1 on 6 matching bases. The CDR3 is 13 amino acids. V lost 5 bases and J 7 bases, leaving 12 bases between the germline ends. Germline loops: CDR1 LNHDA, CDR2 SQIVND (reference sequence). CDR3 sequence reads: CASSPWGRNEQFF. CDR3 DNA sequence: TGTGCCAGTAGTCCCTGGGGGCGAAATGAGCAGTTCTTC.

In nucleotides, the CDR3 is TGTGCCAGCAGCCATCGAGGGGCCTACAATGAGCAGTTCTTC. Translation: CASSHRGAYNEQFF. V usage is TRBV3-1 and J usage is TRBJ2-1; D may be TRBD1 or TRBD2 (5 bases each). The CDR3 is 14 residues long. Trimming stripped 3 bases from V and 2 bases from J, with 8 bases between. Germline-derived CDR1 and CDR2 are LGHDT and YNNKEL (reference sequence).

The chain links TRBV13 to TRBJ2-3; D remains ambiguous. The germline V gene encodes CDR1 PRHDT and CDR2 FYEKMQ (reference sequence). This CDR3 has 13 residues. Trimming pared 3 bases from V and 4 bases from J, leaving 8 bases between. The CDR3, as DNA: TGTGCCAGCAGCTTTAGGGCCCCAGATACGCAGTATTTT. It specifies CASSFRAPDTQYF.

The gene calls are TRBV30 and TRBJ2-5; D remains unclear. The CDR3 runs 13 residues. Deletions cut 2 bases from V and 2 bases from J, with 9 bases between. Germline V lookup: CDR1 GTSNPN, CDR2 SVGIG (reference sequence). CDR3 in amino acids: CAWSTTVQETQYF. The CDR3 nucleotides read TGTGCCTGGAGTACTACGGTGCAAGAGACCCAGTACTTC.

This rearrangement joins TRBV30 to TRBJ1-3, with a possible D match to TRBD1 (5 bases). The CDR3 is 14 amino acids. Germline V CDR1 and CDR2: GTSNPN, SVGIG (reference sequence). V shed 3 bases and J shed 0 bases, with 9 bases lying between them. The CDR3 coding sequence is TGTGCCTGGAGCCAGGGTTTCTCTGGAAACACCATATATTTT. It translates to CAWSQGFSGNTIYF.

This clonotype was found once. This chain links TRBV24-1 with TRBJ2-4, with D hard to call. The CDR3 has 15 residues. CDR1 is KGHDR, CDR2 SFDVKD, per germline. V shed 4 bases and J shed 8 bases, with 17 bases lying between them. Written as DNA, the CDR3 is TGTGCCACCAGTGAAGGGTACATGAGTCAGGACATTCAGTACTTC. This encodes CATSEGYMSQDIQYF.

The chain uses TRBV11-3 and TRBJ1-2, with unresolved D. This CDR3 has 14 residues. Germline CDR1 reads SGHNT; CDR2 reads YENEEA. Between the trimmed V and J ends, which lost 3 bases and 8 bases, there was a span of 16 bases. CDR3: CASSFPSATGGYTF. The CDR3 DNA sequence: TGTGCCAGCAGCTTTCCCTCGGCGACGGGCGGCTACACCTTC.

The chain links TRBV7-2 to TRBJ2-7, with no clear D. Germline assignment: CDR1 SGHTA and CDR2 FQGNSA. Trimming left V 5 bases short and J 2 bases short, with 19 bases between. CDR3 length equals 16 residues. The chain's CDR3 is CASSPPTGTTTYEQYF. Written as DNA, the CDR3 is TGTGCCAGCAGCCCGCCGACCGGTACGACAACCTACGAGCAGTACTTC.

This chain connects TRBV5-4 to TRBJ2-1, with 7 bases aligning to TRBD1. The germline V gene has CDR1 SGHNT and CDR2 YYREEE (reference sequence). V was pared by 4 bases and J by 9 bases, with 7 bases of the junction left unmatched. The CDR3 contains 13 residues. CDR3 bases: TGTGCCAGCAGCCCGGTAGGGGGCGGTGAGCAGTTCTTC. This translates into CASSPVGGGEQFF.

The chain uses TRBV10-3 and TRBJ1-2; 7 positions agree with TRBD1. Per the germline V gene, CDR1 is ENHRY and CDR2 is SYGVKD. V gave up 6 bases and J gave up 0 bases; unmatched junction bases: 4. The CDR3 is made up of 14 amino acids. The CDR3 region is CAISPQGANYGYTF. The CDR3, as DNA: TGTGCCATCAGCCCCCAGGGGGCTAACTATGGCTACACCTTC.

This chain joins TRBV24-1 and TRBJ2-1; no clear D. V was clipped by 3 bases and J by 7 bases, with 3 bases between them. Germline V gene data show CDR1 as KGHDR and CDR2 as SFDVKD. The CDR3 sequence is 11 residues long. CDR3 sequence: CATSDNNEQFF. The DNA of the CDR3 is TGTGCCACCAGTGATAATAATGAGCAGTTCTTC.

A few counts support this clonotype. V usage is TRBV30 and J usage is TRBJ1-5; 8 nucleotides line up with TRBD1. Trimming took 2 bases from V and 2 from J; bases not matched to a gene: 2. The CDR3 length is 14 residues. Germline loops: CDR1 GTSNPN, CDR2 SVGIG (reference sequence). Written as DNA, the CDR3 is TGTGCCTGGAGTAAGGACAGGGGCAATCAGCCCCAGCATTTT. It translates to CAWSKDRGNQPQHF.

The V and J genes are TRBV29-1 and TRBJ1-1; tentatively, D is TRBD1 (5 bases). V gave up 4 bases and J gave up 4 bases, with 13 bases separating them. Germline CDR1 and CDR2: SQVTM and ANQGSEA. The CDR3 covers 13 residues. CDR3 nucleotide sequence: TGCAGCGTTGCGGGGGTGCTGAGCACTGAAGCTTTCTTT. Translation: CSVAGVLSTEAFF.

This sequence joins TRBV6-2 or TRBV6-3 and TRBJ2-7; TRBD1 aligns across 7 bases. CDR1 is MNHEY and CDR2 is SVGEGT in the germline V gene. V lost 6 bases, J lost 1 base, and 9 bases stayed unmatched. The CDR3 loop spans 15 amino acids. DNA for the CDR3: TGTGCCAGCAGCCCTGGACAGGATTTTTCCTACGAGCAGTACTTC. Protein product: CASSPGQDFSYEQYF.